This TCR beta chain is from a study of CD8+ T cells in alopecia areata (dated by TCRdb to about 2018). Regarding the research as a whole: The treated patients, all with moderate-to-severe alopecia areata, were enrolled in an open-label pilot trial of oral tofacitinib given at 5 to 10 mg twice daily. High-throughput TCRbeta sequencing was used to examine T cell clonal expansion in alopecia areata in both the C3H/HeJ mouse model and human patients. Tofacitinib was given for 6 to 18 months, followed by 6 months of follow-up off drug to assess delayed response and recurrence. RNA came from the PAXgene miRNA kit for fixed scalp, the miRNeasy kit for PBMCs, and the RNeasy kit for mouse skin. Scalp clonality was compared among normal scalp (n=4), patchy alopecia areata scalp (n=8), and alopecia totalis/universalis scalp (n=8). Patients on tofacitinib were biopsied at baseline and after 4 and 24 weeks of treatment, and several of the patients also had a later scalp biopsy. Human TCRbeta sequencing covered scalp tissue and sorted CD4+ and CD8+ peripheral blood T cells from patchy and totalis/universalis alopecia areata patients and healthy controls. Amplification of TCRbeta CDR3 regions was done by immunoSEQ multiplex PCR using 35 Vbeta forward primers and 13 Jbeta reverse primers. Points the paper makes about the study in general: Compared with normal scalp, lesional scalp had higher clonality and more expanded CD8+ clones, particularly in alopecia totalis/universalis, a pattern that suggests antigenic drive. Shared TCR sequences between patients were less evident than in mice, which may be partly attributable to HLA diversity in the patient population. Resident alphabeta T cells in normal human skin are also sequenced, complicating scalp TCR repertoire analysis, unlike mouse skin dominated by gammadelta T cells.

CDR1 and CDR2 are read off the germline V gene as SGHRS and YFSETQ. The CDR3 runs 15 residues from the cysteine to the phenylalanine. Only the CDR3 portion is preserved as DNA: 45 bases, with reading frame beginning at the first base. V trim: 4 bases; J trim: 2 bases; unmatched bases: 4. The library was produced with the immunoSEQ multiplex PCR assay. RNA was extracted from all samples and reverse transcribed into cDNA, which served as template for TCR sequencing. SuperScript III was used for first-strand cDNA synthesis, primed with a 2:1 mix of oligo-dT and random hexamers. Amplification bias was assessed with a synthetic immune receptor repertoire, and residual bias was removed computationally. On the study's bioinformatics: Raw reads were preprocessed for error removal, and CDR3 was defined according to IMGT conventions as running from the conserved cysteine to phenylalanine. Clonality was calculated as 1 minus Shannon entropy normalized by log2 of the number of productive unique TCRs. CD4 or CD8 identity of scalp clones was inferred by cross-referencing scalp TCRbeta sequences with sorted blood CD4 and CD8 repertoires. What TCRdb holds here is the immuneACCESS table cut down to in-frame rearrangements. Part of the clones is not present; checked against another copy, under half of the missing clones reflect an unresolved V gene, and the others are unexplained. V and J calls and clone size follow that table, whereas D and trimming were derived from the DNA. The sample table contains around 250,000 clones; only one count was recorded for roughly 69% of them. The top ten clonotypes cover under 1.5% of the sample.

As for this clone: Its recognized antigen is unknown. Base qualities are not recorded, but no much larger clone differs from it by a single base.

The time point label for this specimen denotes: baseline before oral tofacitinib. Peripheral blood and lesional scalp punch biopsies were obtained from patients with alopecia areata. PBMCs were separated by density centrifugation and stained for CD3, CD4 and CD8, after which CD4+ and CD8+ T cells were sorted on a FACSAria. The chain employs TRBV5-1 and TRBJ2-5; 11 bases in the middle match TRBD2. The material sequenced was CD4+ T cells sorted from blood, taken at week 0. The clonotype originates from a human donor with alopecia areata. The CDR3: CASSMGLAEQETQYF. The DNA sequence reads TGCGCCAGCAGCATGGGACTAGCGGAGCAAGAGACCCAGTACTTC.